The present entry profiles one T cell receptor beta chain with its context. The antigen is undetermined. The germline gives CDR1 LNHNV, CDR2 YYDKDF (reference sequence). The CDR3 is 13 amino acids. The ends were cut back, 0 bases at V and 6 bases at J, with 9 bases in the middle. This record comes from a study of cytomegalovirus exposure and HLA in healthy donors. Study summary: Earlier sequencing of 200 million or so T cells yielded 100 million to 140 million unique TCR beta sequences. Study-wide points: Several of the most significant clusters were apparently associated with common viral pathogens in a later analysis. Most CMV-associated TCR beta chains appeared HLA-restricted in a later analysis.

Use of 60 Vbeta and 13 Jbeta primers characterized the PCR. TCRdb's copy holds only in-frame clones and misses some; the assay was immunoSEQ multiplex PCR. Counted here are 150,000 to 200,000 clones, more than 65% occurring once; the ten biggest clones make up about 3.5%. The chain is built from TRBV15 and TRBJ2-7; possible D gene TRBD1, 5 bases. The sequenced sample consisted of PBMCs. The source of this sequence is a man aged 40-49 years in good health and CMV-seropositive. The DNA for the CDR3 is TGTGCCACCAGCAGAGATCTTGGGGCCGAGCAGTACTTC. Its protein is CATSRDLGAEQYF.